This T cell receptor beta chain was profiled in a study of technical replicates of blood from a handful of donors. V lost 2 bases and J lost 2, with 20 bases in between. CDR3 length: 18 residues. Germline CDR1 SGHNT, CDR2 YENEEA. Measured with immunoSEQ multiplex PCR; TCRdb has only the in-frame clones, and not every one. The table shows tens of thousands of clones, with roughly 94% occurring only once. In this sample, this clone turned up once. Sequencing was done on a sample of T cells isolated from PBMCs. The chain carries TRBV11-3 and TRBJ2-3; the D gene is possibly TRBD1 (6 bases). This receptor was taken from a human donor in good health. The DNA for the CDR3 is TGTGCCAGCAGCTTACGGGCTGGTACAGGGATCGACACAGATACGCAGTATTTT. Its translation is CASSLRAGTGIDTDTQYF.